The sequence of this T cell receptor beta chain was determined in a study of cytomegalovirus exposure and HLA in healthy donors. This clone has a handful of counts. Its antigen remains unidentified. Study-level findings and limits: It has been reported that TCR beta sequences accurately predicted the HLA-A and HLA-B alleles of most subjects. 150 or so TCR beta chains were listed as cytomegalovirus-associated.

The PCR employed 60 Vbeta primers together with 13 Jbeta primers. Measured with immunoSEQ multiplex PCR; TCRdb has only the in-frame clones, and not every one. This sample has 150,000 to 200,000 clones, with approximately 84% found just once. V was pared by 6 bases and J by 2 bases, with 7 bases of the junction left unmatched. CDR1 SNHLY and CDR2 FYNNEI come from the germline V gene. This CDR3 spans 14 amino acids. The sequenced sample consisted of PBMCs. The V gene is TRBV2, the J gene TRBJ2-7, with 7 bases matching TRBD1. The sequence derives from a woman in her 30s in good health and CMV-seropositive. The CDR3 DNA follows: TGTGCCAGCAGAGAACCGGGACAGCCCTACGAGCAGTACTTC. Protein sequence: CASREPGQPYEQYF.